Below, one TCR beta chain is given with its context. These data originate in a study of blood T cell repertoires in COVID-19. Profiled with immunoSEQ multiplex PCR; TCRdb holds only in-frame clones, not every one. The profile shows fewer than 200,000 clones, 84% of them singletons. Germline V gives CDR1 SGHAT, CDR2 FQNNGV. The V segment lost 3 bases and the J segment 5 bases; nucleotides outside the gene matches: 4. The CDR3 sequence is 14 residues long. The receptor was derived from an elderly woman with COVID-19, enrolled during active disease. The chain links TRBV11-2 to TRBJ2-1; TRBD2 matches at 7 bases. The material sequenced was peripheral blood. The CDR3 loop reads CASSLGTNHNEQFF. DNA for the CDR3: TGTGCCAGCAGCTTGGGGACTAACCACAATGAGCAGTTCTTC.